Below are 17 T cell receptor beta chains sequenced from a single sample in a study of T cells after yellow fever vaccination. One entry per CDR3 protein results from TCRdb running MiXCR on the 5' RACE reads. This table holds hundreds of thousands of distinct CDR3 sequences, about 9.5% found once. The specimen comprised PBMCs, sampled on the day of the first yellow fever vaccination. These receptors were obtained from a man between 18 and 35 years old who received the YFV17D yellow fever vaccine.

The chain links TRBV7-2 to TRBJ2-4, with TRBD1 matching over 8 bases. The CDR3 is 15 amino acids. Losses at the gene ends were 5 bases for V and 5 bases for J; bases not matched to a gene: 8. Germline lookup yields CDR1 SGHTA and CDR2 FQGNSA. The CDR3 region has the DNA TGTGCCAGCAGCCCCCACAGGGGGGTGGAAAACATTCAGTACTTC. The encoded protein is CASSPHRGVENIQYF.

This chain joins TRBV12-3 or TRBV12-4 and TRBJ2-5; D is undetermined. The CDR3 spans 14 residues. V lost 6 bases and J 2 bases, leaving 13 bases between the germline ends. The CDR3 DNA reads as TGTGCCAGCAGATTCGATCTGGGGCAAGAGACCCAGTACTTC. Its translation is CASRFDLGQETQYF.

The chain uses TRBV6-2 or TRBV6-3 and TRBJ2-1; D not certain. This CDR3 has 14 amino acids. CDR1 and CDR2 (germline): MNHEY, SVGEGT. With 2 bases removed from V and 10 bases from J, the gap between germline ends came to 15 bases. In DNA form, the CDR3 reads TGTGCCAGCAGTTACCTCGGCAACCGACCGGAGCAGTTCTTC. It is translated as CASSYLGNRPEQFF.

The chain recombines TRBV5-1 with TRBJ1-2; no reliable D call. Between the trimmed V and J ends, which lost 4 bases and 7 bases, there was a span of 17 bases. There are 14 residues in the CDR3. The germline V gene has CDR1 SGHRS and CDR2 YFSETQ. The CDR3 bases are TGCGCCAGCAGCCTTCCGGACGCACTGAGTGGCTACACCTTC. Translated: CASSLPDALSGYTF.

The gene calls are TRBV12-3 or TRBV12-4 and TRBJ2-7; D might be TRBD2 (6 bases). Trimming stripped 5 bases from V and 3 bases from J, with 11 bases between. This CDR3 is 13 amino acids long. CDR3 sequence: CASSPGGLYEQYF. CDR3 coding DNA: TGTGCCAGCAGTCCCGGGGGACTCTACGAGCAGTACTTC.

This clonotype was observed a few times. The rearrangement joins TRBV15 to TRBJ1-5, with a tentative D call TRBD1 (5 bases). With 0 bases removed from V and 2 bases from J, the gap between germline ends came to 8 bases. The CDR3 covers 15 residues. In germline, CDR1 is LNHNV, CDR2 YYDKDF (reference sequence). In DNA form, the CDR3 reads TGTGCCACCAGCAGAGATGTCAGGGGCAATCAGCCCCAGCATTTT. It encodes CATSRDVRGNQPQHF.

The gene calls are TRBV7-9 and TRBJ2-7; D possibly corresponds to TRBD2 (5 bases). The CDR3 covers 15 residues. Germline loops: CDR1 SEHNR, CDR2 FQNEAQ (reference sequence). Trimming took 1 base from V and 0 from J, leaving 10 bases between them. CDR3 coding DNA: TGTGCCAGCAGCTTAGGGAGCGGAGCCTCCTACGAGCAGTACTTC. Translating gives CASSLGSGASYEQYF.

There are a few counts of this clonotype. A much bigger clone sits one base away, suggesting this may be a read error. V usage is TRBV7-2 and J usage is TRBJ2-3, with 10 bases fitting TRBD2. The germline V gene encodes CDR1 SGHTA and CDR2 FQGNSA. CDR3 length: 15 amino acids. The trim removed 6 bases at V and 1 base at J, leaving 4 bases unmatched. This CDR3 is CASSFTSGGTDTQYF. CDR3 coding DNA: TGTGCCAGCAGTTTTACTAGCGGGGGCACAGATACGCAGTATTTT. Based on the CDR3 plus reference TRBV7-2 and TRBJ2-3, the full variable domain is GAGVSQSPSNKVTEKGKDVELRCDPISGHTALYWYRQSLGQGLEFLIYFQGNSAPDKSGLPSDRFSAERTGGSVSTLTIQRTQQEDSAVYLCASSFTSGGTDTQYFGPGTRLTVL.

The CDR3 bases are TGCAGTGCTAGCGGCCCGGGACTAGGCAACACCGGGGAGCTGTTTTTT. Encoded protein: CSASGPGLGNTGELFF. The chain links TRBV20-1 to TRBJ2-2; 8 nucleotides align to TRBD2. The CDR3 is 16 amino acids. V lost 3 bases, J lost 2 bases, and 8 bases stayed unmatched. CDR1 DFQATT and CDR2 SNEGSKA come from the germline V gene (reference sequence).

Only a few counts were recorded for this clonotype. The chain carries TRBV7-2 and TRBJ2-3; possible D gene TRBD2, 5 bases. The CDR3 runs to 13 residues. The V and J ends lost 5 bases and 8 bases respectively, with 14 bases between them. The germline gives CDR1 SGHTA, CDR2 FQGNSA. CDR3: CASSRTHGGTQYF. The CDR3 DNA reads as TGTGCCAGCAGCCGGACTCACGGTGGTACGCAGTATTTT.

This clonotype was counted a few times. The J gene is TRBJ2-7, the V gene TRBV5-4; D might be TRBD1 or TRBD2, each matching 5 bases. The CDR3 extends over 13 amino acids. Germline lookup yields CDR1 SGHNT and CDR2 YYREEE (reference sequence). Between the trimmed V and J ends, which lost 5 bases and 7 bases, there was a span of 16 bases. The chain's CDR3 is CASRLTRDGEQYV. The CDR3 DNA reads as TGTGCCAGCAGACTGACCCGGGACGGGGAGCAGTACGTC.

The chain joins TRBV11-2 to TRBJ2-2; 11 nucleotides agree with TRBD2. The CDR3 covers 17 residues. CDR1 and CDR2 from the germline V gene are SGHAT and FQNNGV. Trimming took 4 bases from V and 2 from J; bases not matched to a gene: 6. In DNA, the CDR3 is TGTGCCAGCAGCTATCCGGGACTAGCGGATAACACCGGGGAGCTGTTTTTT. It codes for CASSYPGLADNTGELFF.

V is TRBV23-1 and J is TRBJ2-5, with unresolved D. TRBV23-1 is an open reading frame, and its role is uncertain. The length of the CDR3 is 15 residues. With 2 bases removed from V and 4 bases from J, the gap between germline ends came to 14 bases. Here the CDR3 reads CASSQQKGQAETQYF. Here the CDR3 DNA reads TGCGCCAGCAGTCAACAGAAGGGCCAAGCAGAGACCCAGTACTTC.

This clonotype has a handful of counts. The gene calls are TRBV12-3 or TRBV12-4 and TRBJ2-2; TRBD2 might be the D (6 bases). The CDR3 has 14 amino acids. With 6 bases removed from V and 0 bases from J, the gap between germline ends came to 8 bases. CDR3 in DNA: TGTGCCAGCAGGTCGGGGGCGAACACCGGGGAGCTGTTTTTT. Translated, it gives CASRSGANTGELFF.

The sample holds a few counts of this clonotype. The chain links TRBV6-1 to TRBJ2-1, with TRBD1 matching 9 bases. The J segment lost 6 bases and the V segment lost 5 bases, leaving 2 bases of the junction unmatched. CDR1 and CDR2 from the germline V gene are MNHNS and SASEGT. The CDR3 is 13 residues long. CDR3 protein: CASSRDRANEQFF. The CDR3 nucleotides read TGTGCCAGCAGTAGGGACAGGGCCAATGAGCAGTTCTTC.

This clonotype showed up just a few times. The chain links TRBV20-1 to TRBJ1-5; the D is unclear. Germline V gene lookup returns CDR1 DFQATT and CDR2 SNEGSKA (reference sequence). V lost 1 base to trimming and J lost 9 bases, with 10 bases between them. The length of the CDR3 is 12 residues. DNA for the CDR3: TGCAGTGCTAGAGGAGGACTTGGGCCCCAGCATTTT. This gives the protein CSARGGLGPQHF.

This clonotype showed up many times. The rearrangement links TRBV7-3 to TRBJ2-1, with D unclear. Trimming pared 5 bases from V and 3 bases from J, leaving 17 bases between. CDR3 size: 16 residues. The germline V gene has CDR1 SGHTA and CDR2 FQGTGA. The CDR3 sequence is CASSPTGPPFYNEQFF. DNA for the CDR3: TGTGCCAGCAGCCCCACGGGTCCCCCGTTCTACAATGAGCAGTTCTTC.